This record looks at one T cell receptor beta chain sequence and its context. The target antigen is unknown. MiXCR was run by TCRdb on the reads, yielding one entry per CDR3 protein. Among hundreds of thousands of distinct CDR3 sequences listed, around 32% were seen once. This sample is part of a study of T cell repertoires in cytomegalovirus infection. Looking at the study overall: Selected CMV epitopes included recently identified HLA-C-restricted ones as well as well-studied HLA-B-restricted ones. Signatures in public TCR beta sequences pointed to both CMV infection and matching HLA type. Study-wide points: Adding up the frequency of public TCR beta families identified people who carried CMV plus the relevant HLA. What dominated the ex vivo response were HLA-C-restricted CMV-specific TCR beta clonotypes.

CDR1 is SEHNR, CDR2 FQNEAQ, per germline (reference sequence). With V trimmed by 5 bases and J by 7 bases, 16 bases remained unmatched. This CDR3 has 17 amino acids. The chain recombines TRBV7-9 with TRBJ2-2; 7 nucleotides align to TRBD1. Here the sequenced sample was cultured PBMCs, taken from culture after CMV antigen stimulation. The TCR originated in a human donor in good health (CMV status not recorded). Some clones in this sample may be carry-over from other donors' samples. Here the CDR3 reads CASSNNRGPFEGGELFF. For the CDR3, the DNA is TGTGCCAGCAGCAACAACAGGGGCCCCTTTGAAGGCGGGGAGCTGTTTTTT. Combining the CDR3 with reference TRBV7-9 and TRBJ2-2 gives the whole variable domain DTGVSQNPRHKITKRGQNVTFRCDPISEHNRLYWYRQTLGQGPEFLTYFQNEAQLEKSRLLSDRFSAERPKGSFSTLEIQRTEQGDSAMYLCASSNNRGPFEGGELFFGEGSRLTVL.